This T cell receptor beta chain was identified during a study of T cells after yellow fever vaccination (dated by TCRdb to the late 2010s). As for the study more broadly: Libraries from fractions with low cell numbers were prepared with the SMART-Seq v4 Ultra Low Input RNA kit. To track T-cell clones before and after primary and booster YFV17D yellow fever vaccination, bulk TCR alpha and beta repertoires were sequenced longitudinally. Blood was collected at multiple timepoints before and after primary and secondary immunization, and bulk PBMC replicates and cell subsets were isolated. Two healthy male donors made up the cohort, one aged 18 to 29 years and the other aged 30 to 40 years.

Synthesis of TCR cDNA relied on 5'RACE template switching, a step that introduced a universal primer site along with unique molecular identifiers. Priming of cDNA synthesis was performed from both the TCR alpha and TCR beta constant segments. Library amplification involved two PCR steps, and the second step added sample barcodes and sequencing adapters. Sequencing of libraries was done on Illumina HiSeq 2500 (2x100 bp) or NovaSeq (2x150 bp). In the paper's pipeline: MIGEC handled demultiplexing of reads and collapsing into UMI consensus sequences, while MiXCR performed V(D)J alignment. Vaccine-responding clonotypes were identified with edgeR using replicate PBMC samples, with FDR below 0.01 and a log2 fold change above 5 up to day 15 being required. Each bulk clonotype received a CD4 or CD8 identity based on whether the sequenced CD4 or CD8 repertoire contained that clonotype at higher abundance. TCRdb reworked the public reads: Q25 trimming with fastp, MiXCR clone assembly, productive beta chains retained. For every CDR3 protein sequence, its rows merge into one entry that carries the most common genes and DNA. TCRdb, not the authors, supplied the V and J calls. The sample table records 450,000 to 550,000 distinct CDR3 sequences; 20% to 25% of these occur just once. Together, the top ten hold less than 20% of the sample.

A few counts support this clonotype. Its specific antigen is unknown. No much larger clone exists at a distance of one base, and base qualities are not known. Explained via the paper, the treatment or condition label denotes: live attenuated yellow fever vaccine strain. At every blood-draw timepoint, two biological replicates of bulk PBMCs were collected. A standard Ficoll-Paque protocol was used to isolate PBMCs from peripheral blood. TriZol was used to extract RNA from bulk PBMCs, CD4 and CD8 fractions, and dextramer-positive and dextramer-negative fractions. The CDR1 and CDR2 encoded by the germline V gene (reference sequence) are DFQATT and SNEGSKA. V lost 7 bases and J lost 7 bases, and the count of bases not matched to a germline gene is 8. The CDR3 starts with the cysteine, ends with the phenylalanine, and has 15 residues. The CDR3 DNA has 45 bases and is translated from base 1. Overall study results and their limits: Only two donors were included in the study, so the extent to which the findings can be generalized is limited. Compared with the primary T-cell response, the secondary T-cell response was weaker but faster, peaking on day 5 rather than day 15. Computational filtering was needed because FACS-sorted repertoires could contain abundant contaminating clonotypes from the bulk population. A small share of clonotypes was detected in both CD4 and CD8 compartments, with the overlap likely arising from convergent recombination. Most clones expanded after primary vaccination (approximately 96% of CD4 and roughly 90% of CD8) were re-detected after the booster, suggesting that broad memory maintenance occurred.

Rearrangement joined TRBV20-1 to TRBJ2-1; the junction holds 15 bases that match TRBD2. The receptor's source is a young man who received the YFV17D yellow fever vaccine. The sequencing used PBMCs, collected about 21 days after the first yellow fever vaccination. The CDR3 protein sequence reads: CSEAPGLAGGNEQFF. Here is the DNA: TGCAGTGAAGCGCCGGGACTAGCGGGGGGAAATGAGCAGTTCTTC.